These 2 T cell receptor beta chains came from one sample sequenced in a study of vaccination and CD4 T cells after COVID-19. The treatment: roughly 11-day PBMC culture with coronavirus spike peptide pools or control peptides (ViraFEST assay). The Oncomine TCR Beta short-read assay was what sequenced the DNA obtained from cultured CD4+ T cells. MiXCR was run by TCRdb on the PCR reads, yielding one entry per CDR3 protein. The sample records about 20,000 distinct CDR3 sequences, around 60% being singletons. These receptors have no known antigen. The source material was CD4+ T cells from blood, cultured in vitro, sampled after SARS-CoV-2 vaccination. The receptors were gathered from a human donor who had recovered from COVID-19.

The table lists this clonotype with a few counts. V is TRBV15 and J is TRBJ1-2; 10 bases are shared with TRBD1. CDR3 size: 15 residues. The V segment lost 3 bases and the J segment 6 bases; nucleotides outside the gene matches: 7. Per the germline V gene, CDR1 is LNHNV and CDR2 is YYDKDF (reference sequence). In DNA form, the CDR3 reads TGTGCCACCAGCAGGCCGGGACAGGGGCCAAATGGCTACACCTTC. Its translation: CATSRPGQGPNGYTF.

This chain links TRBV14 with TRBJ2-2, with D tentatively TRBD2 (7 bases). The CDR3 consists of 16 residues. Germline V lookup: CDR1 SGHDN, CDR2 FVKESK. Trimming removed 4 bases from V and 4 bases from J, with 16 bases in between. The CDR3 DNA reads as TGTGCCAGCAGCCTCACCGGGGGGCGCACCACCGGGGAGCTGTTTTTT. It translates to CASSLTGGRTTGELFF.